One and the same sample provided the 21 T cell receptor beta chains below, sequenced in a study of CD8 T cells in ankylosing spondylitis. From the 5' RACE reads, TCRdb called clonotypes with MiXCR, one entry per CDR3 protein. This table holds around 230,000 distinct CDR3 sequences, roughly 8.6% found once. The sample taken for sequencing was blood, either unsorted or a sorted T cell fraction (not recorded which). The receptors originated from a male donor with ankylosing spondylitis or in good health (not recorded which).

This clonotype showed up many times. J is TRBJ1-1 and V is TRBV20-1; the D gene is possibly TRBD1 (5 bases). The CDR3 is 13 amino acids. V lost 2 bases to trimming and J lost 4 bases, with 11 bases between them. The germline CDR1 and CDR2 sequences are DFQATT and SNEGSKA (reference sequence). The CDR3 loop reads CSARFGTVTEAFF. The CDR3 region has the DNA TGCAGTGCTAGATTCGGGACGGTCACTGAAGCTTTCTTT.

The chain combines TRBV27 with TRBJ2-1; 10 bases align to TRBD1. CDR3 length: 15 residues. The J segment lost 9 bases and the V segment lost 5 bases, leaving 10 bases of the junction unmatched. Germline V CDR1 and CDR2: MNHEY, SMNVEV (reference sequence). DNA of the CDR3: TGTGCCAGCAGTGGCCGGGACAGGGGAGGTGGTGAGCAGTTCTTC. Protein: CASSGRDRGGGEQFF.

Many counts were recorded for this clonotype. The gene calls are TRBV7-9 and TRBJ2-7; no firm D call. The CDR3 covers 16 residues. V was clipped by 5 bases and J by 0 bases, with 17 bases between them. The germline CDR1 and CDR2 sequences are SEHNR and FQNEAQ (reference sequence). CDR3 DNA sequence: TGTGCCAGCAGCGACACCCGGGTCATGAGCTCCTACGAGCAGTACTTC. This gives the protein CASSDTRVMSSYEQYF.

This clonotype was seen repeatedly, ten times or more. The J gene is TRBJ2-3, the V gene TRBV7-3, with D possibly being TRBD2 (5 bases). V was clipped by 3 bases and J by 1 base, with 11 bases between them. The CDR3 totals 15 residues. The germline gives CDR1 SGHTA, CDR2 FQGTGA. The CDR3 DNA sequence: TGTGCCAGCAGCTTTAACGCGGGCGGCACAGATACGCAGTATTTT. Residues: CASSFNAGGTDTQYF.

This clonotype was counted a few times. CDR3 nucleotides: TGCAGTGCTAGTGGACAGGGACGTGGCTACACCTTC. Amino acids: CSASGQGRGYTF. The chain links TRBV20-1 to TRBJ1-2, with 8 bases lining up with TRBD1. The V gene end was trimmed by 3 bases and the J gene end by 7 bases; junction bases not matched to a gene: 4. The CDR3 spans 12 residues. Germline CDR1 is DFQATT and CDR2 is SNEGSKA (reference sequence).

The sample holds many counts of this clonotype. V is TRBV5-4 and J is TRBJ2-1, with D tentatively TRBD2 (5 bases). The CDR3 sequence is 14 residues long. Germline lookup yields CDR1 SGHNT and CDR2 YYREEE (reference sequence). V gave up 0 bases and J gave up 9 bases, with 13 bases separating them. CDR3 sequence reads: CASSLGTGSREQFF. Written as DNA, the CDR3 is TGTGCCAGCAGCTTGGGGACGGGGAGTCGTGAGCAGTTCTTC. Full variable domain (missing parts from reference TRBV5-4 and TRBJ2-1): ETGVTQSPTHLIKTRGQQVTLRCSSQSGHNTVSWYQQALGQGPQFIFQYYREEENGRGNFPPRFSGLQFPNYSSELNVNALELDDSALYLCASSLGTGSREQFFGPGTRLTVL.

The chain is built from TRBV3-1 and TRBJ2-1, with TRBD2 matching over 9 bases. The germline CDR1 and CDR2 sequences are LGHDT and YNNKEL (reference sequence). The V and J ends lost 11 bases and 4 bases, in that order; junction bases with no gene match: 21. This CDR3 region has 18 residues. CDR3 in DNA: TGTGCCTGCTGCCAAGATCCAGCTAGCGGGGAAAATTACAATGAGCAGTTCTTC. This sequence encodes CACCQDPASGENYNEQFF.

This clonotype was recorded at least ten times. The chain has TRBV7-2 and TRBJ2-1; D is unclear. CDR1 and CDR2 (germline): SGHTA, FQGNSA. There are 15 residues in the CDR3. V lost 1 base and J lost 7, with 14 bases in between. This chain's CDR3 is CASSLGLGAWNEQFF. In DNA form, the CDR3 reads TGTGCCAGCAGCTTAGGTTTAGGAGCGTGGAATGAGCAGTTCTTC.

At least ten counts were recorded for this clonotype. The chain couples TRBV9 to TRBJ2-2, with 11 bases fitting TRBD2. This CDR3 has 16 amino acids. The V gene's germline CDR1 is SGDLS and CDR2 YYNGEE. Losses at the gene ends were 0 bases for V and 4 bases for J; bases not matched to a gene: 2. The CDR3 region is CASSVVAGGATGELFF. The CDR3 nucleotides are TGTGCCAGCAGCGTAGTAGCGGGAGGGGCCACCGGGGAGCTGTTTTTT.

This chain links TRBV15 with TRBJ2-5; possible D gene TRBD1, 5 bases. The CDR3 is 14 residues long. The V and J ends lost 1 base and 2 bases respectively, with 8 bases between them. Germline loops: CDR1 LNHNV, CDR2 YYDKDF (reference sequence). CDR3 in amino acids: CATSRGQPQETQYF. The CDR3 coding sequence is TGTGCCACCAGCAGAGGACAGCCTCAAGAGACCCAGTACTTC. The full variable domain, completed using reference TRBV15 and TRBJ2-5, is DAMVIQNPRYQVTQFGKPVTLSCSQTLNHNVMYWYQQKSSQAPKLLFHYYDKDFNNEADTPDNFQSRRPNTSFCFLDIRSPGLGDTAMYLCATSRGQPQETQYFGPGTRLLVL.

This clonotype was found many times. The chain uses TRBV7-9 and TRBJ2-5; D is unclear. The V end lost 3 bases, the J end lost 5 bases, and 10 bases lay between the germline ends. This CDR3 is 13 amino acids long. The germline V gene encodes CDR1 SEHNR and CDR2 FQNEAQ (reference sequence). DNA for the CDR3: TGTGCCAGCAGCTTTGGGTCTAGGGAGACCCAGTACTTC. Translation: CASSFGSRETQYF.

This clonotype was observed a few times. V gene TRBV28 combines with J gene TRBJ2-2, with D perhaps matching TRBD1 or TRBD2 (6 bases each). V was clipped by 7 bases and J by 2 bases, with 20 bases between them. The CDR3 spans 17 residues. CDR1 and CDR2 from the germline V gene are MDHEN and SYDVKM. The CDR3 DNA is TGTGCCAGCACCCCCGGAGGGTCAGGGGCCAACACCGGGGAGCTGTTTTTT. Its translation is CASTPGGSGANTGELFF.

The table lists this clonotype with many counts. V usage is TRBV21-1 and J usage is TRBJ2-4. TRBV21-1 is classified as a pseudogene. The CDR3 is 16 amino acids. CDR3 sequence (DNA): TGTGCCAGCTTGGGCTCGAACACTAAAGCCAAAAACATTCAGTACTTC. This encodes CASLGSNTKAKNIQYF.

This clonotype has just a few counts. The chain joins TRBV12-3 or TRBV12-4 to TRBJ1-1; possible D gene TRBD1, 6 bases. The CDR3 is 12 residues long. Trimming cost V 6 bases and J 10 bases, with 15 bases left between them. Here the CDR3 DNA reads TGTGCCAGCAGCACGACAGGACTTCGAGCTTTCTTT. It translates to CASSTTGLRAFF.

This clonotype was observed at least ten times. This sequence joins TRBV6-5 and TRBJ2-1; 7 positions agree with TRBD1. After removal of 7 bases from V and 4 bases from J, the junction contained 10 bases not matched to a gene. CDR3 length: 15 residues. The V gene's germline CDR1 is MNHEY and CDR2 SVGAGI. CDR3 sequence reads: CASKGAGNSYNEQFF. Written as DNA, the CDR3 is TGTGCCAGCAAGGGGGCAGGGAACTCGTACAATGAGCAGTTCTTC.

This clonotype has a handful of counts. The chain joins TRBV20-1 to TRBJ2-2, with 7 bases matching TRBD2. CDR3 size: 14 residues. Per the germline V gene, CDR1 is DFQATT and CDR2 is SNEGSKA (reference sequence). V gave up 1 base and J gave up 5 bases; unmatched junction bases: 4. CDR3 coding DNA: TGCAGTGCTAGAGTGCAGCGGGGTACCGGGGAGCTGTTTTTT. Translation: CSARVQRGTGELFF.

This clonotype was counted at least ten times. J is TRBJ2-1 and V is TRBV5-1, with D possibly TRBD2 on 5 matching bases. This CDR3 has 13 residues. Germline V gene data show CDR1 as SGHRS and CDR2 as YFSETQ. V was cut by 0 bases and J by 10 bases, with 11 bases left in between. CDR3 sequence reads: CASSLGWSGEQFF. The CDR3 nucleotides read TGCGCCAGCAGCTTGGGGTGGAGCGGAGAGCAGTTCTTC.

This clonotype was recorded many times. The V and J genes are TRBV7-8 and TRBJ1-4, with TRBD1 matching over 9 bases. The CDR3 extends over 15 amino acids. V gave up 3 bases and J gave up 8 bases; unmatched junction bases: 7. CDR1 is SGHVS and CDR2 is FQNEAQ in the germline V gene. The CDR3 sequence: CASSFGQGIGEKLFF. Written as DNA, the CDR3 is TGTGCCAGCAGCTTTGGACAGGGGATAGGGGAAAAACTGTTTTTT.

This clonotype was counted many times. The chain combines TRBV10-3 with TRBJ2-7; no clear D. The V gene's germline CDR1 is ENHRY and CDR2 SYGVKD. This CDR3 has 13 residues. The ends were cut back, 7 bases at V and 5 bases at J, with 15 bases in the middle. This chain's CDR3 is CAITSDPMNEQYF. The CDR3 coding sequence is TGTGCCATCACCAGCGACCCTATGAACGAGCAGTACTTC.

This clonotype was recorded many times. The genes are TRBV10-3 and TRBJ2-2, with a possible D match to TRBD2 (5 bases). CDR1 and CDR2 from the germline V gene are ENHRY and SYGVKD. The length of the CDR3 is 13 residues. V was pared by 3 bases and J by 6 bases, with 8 bases between. The CDR3 nucleotides are TGTGCCATCAGTGAAGTAGCGTCCGGGGAGCTGTTTTTT. Protein sequence: CAISEVASGELFF.

This clonotype was seen ten or more times. This chain links TRBV29-1 with TRBJ2-1; tentatively, D is TRBD2 (6 bases). V was trimmed by 3 bases and J by 7 bases, leaving 13 bases between them. The length of the CDR3 is 13 residues. Germline V lookup: CDR1 SQVTM, CDR2 ANQGSEA. Here the CDR3 DNA reads TGCAGCGTTGAGTTGACTAGTGGTAATGAGCAGTTCTTC. Protein product: CSVELTSGNEQFF.